The 10 T cell receptor beta chains below were found in one sample sequenced in a study of T cells in Graves' hyperthyroidism and ophthalmopathy. The CDR3 regions of TCR beta were amplified from RNA transcripts. First-round RT-PCR of the TCR CDR3 relied on the HTBI primer set. TCRdb reprocessed the multiplex PCR reads with MiXCR, giving one entry per CDR3 protein. The sample has 500,000 to 600,000 distinct CDR3 sequences; approximately 15% are singletons. The sample consisted of blood. Receptors originate from a woman aged 18-35 years with Graves' hyperthyroidism.

This clonotype came up many times. V gene TRBV2 combines with J gene TRBJ1-1; D remains unclear. The CDR3 consists of 13 residues. V was clipped by 4 bases and J by 4 bases, with 10 bases between them. Germline-derived CDR1 and CDR2 are SNHLY and FYNNEI. The CDR3 spells CASSAIRVTEAFF. The CDR3 nucleotides are TGTGCCAGCAGTGCGATTCGGGTCACTGAAGCTTTCTTT.

The chain couples TRBV7-2 to TRBJ2-2, with TRBD2 matching 7 bases. CDR3 length equals 15 residues. Germline assignment: CDR1 SGHTA and CDR2 FQGNSA. Germline trimming cut 5 bases from V and 0 bases from J; bases unmatched to any gene: 3. The CDR3 DNA sequence: TGTGCCAGCAGCAAAAGCGGGACGAACACCGGGGAGCTGTTTTTT. Translation gives CASSKSGTNTGELFF.

The CDR3 loop reads CASSDDRYNSPLHF. CDR3 sequence (DNA): TGTGCCAGCAGCGACGACAGATATAATTCACCCCTCCACTTT. The rearrangement joins TRBV6-1 to TRBJ1-6, with TRBD1 as a possible D gene (5 bases). Trimming cost V 6 bases and J 4 bases, with 10 bases left between them. CDR3 size: 14 residues. Germline CDR1 reads MNHNS; CDR2 reads SASEGT.

The chain is built from TRBV24-1 and TRBJ1-5, with unresolved D. CDR1 is KGHDR, CDR2 SFDVKD, per germline. V was pared by 2 bases and J by 3 bases, with 13 bases between. CDR3 length: 16 residues. The CDR3 loop reads CATSDSGKGYNQPQHF. CDR3 coding DNA: TGTGCCACCAGTGATTCCGGAAAGGGATACAATCAGCCCCAGCATTTT.

This clonotype was counted a few times. This chain connects TRBV24-1 to TRBJ2-2, with 7 nucleotides matching TRBD1. Germline V lookup: CDR1 KGHDR, CDR2 SFDVKD. The CDR3 length is 16 residues. V trimming: 5 bases; J trimming: 3 bases; junction bases outside the gene matches: 8. The CDR3 DNA sequence: TGTGCCACCAGTGGCCAAACAGGGGCGGACACCGGGGAGCTGTTTTTT. Amino acid sequence: CATSGQTGADTGELFF.

This clonotype was picked up many times. The CDR3 DNA is TGCAGTGCTAGGACAGGGGTTGGGGCAACTAATGAAAAACTGTTTTTT. As protein: CSARTGVGATNEKLFF. This sequence joins TRBV20-1 and TRBJ1-4, with 8 positions matching TRBD1. J lost 0 bases, V lost 3 bases, and 6 bases had no gene match. CDR1 is DFQATT, CDR2 SNEGSKA, per germline (reference sequence). There are 16 residues in the CDR3.

This rearrangement joins TRBV5-6 to TRBJ1-4; a weak D match, TRBD1 (5 bases). The CDR3 totals 14 residues. Trimming pared 0 bases from V and 8 bases from J, leaving 11 bases between. Germline loops: CDR1 SGHDT, CDR2 YYEEEE. In DNA, the CDR3 is TGTGCCAGCAGCTTGGTCGGGGGAAGAGAAAAACTGTTTTTT. Translated, it gives CASSLVGGREKLFF.

As to this clonotype: One junction end does not reproduce the germline sequence, and a read error may be involved. This chain links TRBV2 with TRBJ1-2, with D unresolved. The CDR3 extends over 14 amino acids. Germline V gene lookup returns CDR1 SNHLY and CDR2 FYNNEI. The CDR3 sequence: CASIETGLFYGYTF. For the CDR3, the DNA is TGTGCCAGCATTGAAACCGGGCTGTTCTATGGCTACACCTTC.

Written as DNA, the CDR3 is TGTGCCAGCAGTTCGGTCCTTAGCACAGATACGCAGTATTTT. Its translation: CASSSVLSTDTQYF. The V and J genes are TRBV6-1 and TRBJ2-3; D is uncertain. With 5 bases removed from V and 0 bases from J, the gap between germline ends came to 9 bases. This CDR3 has 14 residues. Germline V gene lookup returns CDR1 MNHNS and CDR2 SASEGT.

The table lists this clonotype with many counts. V is TRBV6-6 and J is TRBJ2-7, with D unresolved. The CDR3 consists of 15 residues. V lost 0 bases and J 3 bases, leaving 12 bases between the germline ends. Germline values: CDR1 MNHNY, CDR2 SVGAGI (reference sequence). The CDR3 region has the DNA TGTGCCAGCAGTTACTCGAGAGCGCCTGACTACGAGCAGTACTTC. Residues: CASSYSRAPDYEQYF.